This is a list of T cell receptor beta chains from one sample in a study of cytomegalovirus exposure and HLA in healthy donors. Sequencing was performed with immunoSEQ multiplex PCR; in TCRdb, only in-frame clones are kept and a portion is missing. The sample contains about 200,000 clones, about three quarters of which appear only once. Sequenced material: PBMCs. These receptor sequences come from a middle-aged man in good health and CMV-seronegative. CDR3s include the opening cysteine and the closing phenylalanine or tryptophan. D genes are given only for firm matches. Rows give clone size only sometimes, using once, few, many, or a class for an expanded clone.

>-|TRBJ1-2|TRBV12-1|-|15
TGTGCCAGCAGCCCGAGCAGGGAAGGAGTGGATGGCTACACCTTC
CASSPSREGVDGYTF
>-|TRBJ1-1|TRBV5-1|TRBD1|18
TGCGCCAGCAGCATGCGGCGGACAGGGAGGGACTTGAACACTGAAGCTTTCTTT
CASSMRRTGRDLNTEAFF
>-|TRBJ2-1|TRBV6-6|-|12
TGTGCCAGCGGGGGCAGCAAAAACGAGCAGTTCTTC
CASGGSKNEQFF
>-|TRBJ1-6|TRBV6-5|TRBD1|15
TGTGCCAGCAGACATTCGACAGGGCCAAATTCACCCCTCCACTTT
CASRHSTGPNSPLHF
>-|TRBJ2-3|TRBV6-6|TRBD2|16
TGTGCCAGCAGTCGTCTCGGGACTAGCGGCACAGATACGCAGTATTTT
CASSRLGTSGTDTQYF
>-|TRBJ2-7|TRBV7-9|-|15
TGTGCCAGCAGCTTAGAGGGGTCTAGGGGGAACGAGCAGTACTTC
CASSLEGSRGNEQYF
>few|TRBJ2-3|TRBV28|TRBD2|16
TGTGCCAGCAGTTCCCCGGGAGGCCCGGTCTACGATACGCAGTATTTT
CASSSPGGPVYDTQYF
>-|TRBJ1-5|TRBV2|-|14
TGTGCCAGCATTCTAAGAAGGGGAAGTCAGCCCCAGCATTTT
CASILRRGSQPQHF
>once|TRBJ2-2|TRBV9|-|16
TGTGCCAGCAGCGTACTGGGCAGGAGGAAGGTCGGGGAGCTGTTTTTT
CASSVLGRRKVGELFF
>-|TRBJ2-5|TRBV7-8|-|13
TGTGCCAGCCGGAGGGGTGGCCAAGAGACCCAGTACTTC
CASRRGGQETQYF
>-|TRBJ2-1|TRBV6-5|TRBD1|16
TGTGCCAGCAGTTACTCCCCGGGACAGACCTACAATGAGCAGTTCTTC
CASSYSPGQTYNEQFF
>once|TRBJ2-1|TRBV5-1|-|17
TGCGCCAGCAGCTTGGATCCCAGCGGATGGAAATCCAATGAGCAGTTCTTC
CASSLDPSGWKSNEQFF
>-|TRBJ2-7|TRBV6-5|-|14
TGTGCCAGCAAGGGGACATTCAACTCCTACGAGCAGTACTTC
CASKGTFNSYEQYF
>-|TRBJ2-3|TRBV5-5|TRBD2|15
TGTGCCAGCCGAACGGGACTAGCGGTCACAGATACGCAGTATTTT
CASRTGLAVTDTQYF
>-|TRBJ2-7|TRBV7-8|TRBD2|14
TGTGCCAGCAGCTATCGGGGGGGCGCCTACGAGCAGTACTTC
CASSYRGGAYEQYF
>-|TRBJ1-5|TRBV13|-|13
TGTGCCAGCACCCTAGGACGGGGACAGCCCCAGCATTTT
CASTLGRGQPQHF
>-|TRBJ2-7|TRBV9|TRBD1|14
TGTGCCAGCAGCGCGACAGGGGAGTCCTACGAGCAGTACTTC
CASSATGESYEQYF
>-|TRBJ2-2|TRBV7-7|TRBD2|17
TGTGCCAGCAGCCCAGGGCGACTAGCGGGGGGCCCCGGGGAGCTGTTTTTT
CASSPGRLAGGPGELFF
>-|TRBJ1-1|TRBV11-2|TRBD1|15
TGTGCCAGCAGCTTCCTGGGACAGATGAACACTGAAGCTTTCTTT
CASSFLGQMNTEAFF
>-|TRBJ1-2|TRBV5-6|-|12
TGTGCCAGCAGCTCCACAGGTGACGCCTACACCTTC
CASSSTGDAYTF
>-|TRBJ1-6|TRBV5-6|-|15
TGTGCCAGCAGCGAAACAAATGAATATAATTCACCCCTCCACTTT
CASSETNEYNSPLHF
>-|TRBJ2-7|TRBV7-9|TRBD1|17
TGTGCCAGCAGCTCCCTGCCGGGACAGGGGACCCCCTACGAGCAGTACTTC
CASSSLPGQGTPYEQYF
>-|TRBJ1-2|TRBV12-5|TRBD1|15
TGTGCTAGTGGCAAGGGACAGTCCAGGATCTATGGCTACACCTTC
CASGKGQSRIYGYTF
>-|TRBJ2-1|TRBV7-2|-|15
TGTGCCAGCAGCTTAGACAGGGCACCCTACAATGAGCAGTTCTTC
CASSLDRAPYNEQFF
>-|TRBJ2-7|TRBV5-1|-|14
TGCGCCAGCAGCGCGCACAGGGACACCTACGAGCAGTACTTC
CASSAHRDTYEQYF
>-|TRBJ2-7|TRBV5-6|-|15
TGTGCCAGCAGCTTGGTGGGGGGAGGACCCTCCGAGCAGTACTTC
CASSLVGGGPSEQYF
>-|TRBJ2-1|TRBV27|TRBD1|15
TGTGCCAGCAGTTTTGGGACAGCAATTTACAATGAGCAGTTCTTC
CASSFGTAIYNEQFF
>-|TRBJ2-7|TRBV13|-|13
TGTGCCAGCAGCTTAGGGGGAGACTACGAGCAGTACTTC
CASSLGGDYEQYF
>-|TRBJ2-7|TRBV7-9|-|13
TGTTCCAGCAGCTCACAGGTGGGAGGCGAGCAGTACTTC
CSSSSQVGGEQYF
>-|TRBJ2-1|TRBV13|TRBD2|17
TGTGCCAGCAGCCTTGGACTAGCGGGTGTCTCCTACAATGAGCAGTTCTTC
CASSLGLAGVSYNEQFF
>-|TRBJ1-6|TRBV5-1|-|15
TGCGCCAGCAGCCCTGGGGCCCCGGGTAATTCACCCCTCCACTTT
CASSPGAPGNSPLHF
>-|TRBJ2-7|TRBV28|TRBD1|13
TGTGCCAGCAGTTGGACAGGGAGCTACGAGCAGTACTTC
CASSWTGSYEQYF